These 23 T cell receptor beta chains share one sample of origin, sequenced in a study of CD8 T cells in Susac syndrome. The RNA, about 0.45 to 1 ug, was put through reverse transcription using random hexamers. TCRdb analysed the immunoSEQ multiplex PCR reads with MiXCR anew, one entry per CDR3 protein. The table shows some 140,000 distinct CDR3 sequences, with just under 95% occurring only once. Sequences were obtained from CD8+ T cells from PBMCs. Receptors were obtained from a human donor with Susac syndrome.

The genes are TRBV30 and TRBJ2-1; 7 bases map to TRBD1. The ends lost 5 bases at V and 2 bases at J; junction bases unmatched: 6. CDR3 length equals 14 residues. The germline V gene has CDR1 GTSNPN and CDR2 SVGIG (reference sequence). In DNA, the CDR3 is TGTGCCTGGGGCGAGGGGACAGCCTACAATGAGCAGTTCTTC. Translated, it gives CAWGEGTAYNEQFF.

The rearrangement links TRBV5-4 to TRBJ2-3; the D is unclear. Germline values: CDR1 SGHNT, CDR2 YYREEE (reference sequence). The length of the CDR3 is 15 residues. V lost 5 bases and J lost 1, with 14 bases in between. The CDR3 is CASSSSEVGTDTQYF. The CDR3 DNA sequence: TGTGCCAGCAGTTCCTCCGAGGTCGGCACAGATACGCAGTATTTT. The complete variable domain, with remaining parts taken from reference TRBV5-4 and TRBJ2-3, reads ETGVTQSPTHLIKTRGQQVTLRCSSQSGHNTVSWYQQALGQGPQFIFQYYREEENGRGNFPPRFSGLQFPNYSSELNVNALELDDSALYLCASSSSEVGTDTQYFGPGTRLTVL.

This chain links TRBV9 with TRBJ1-1; no firm D call. CDR3 length: 12 amino acids. V was trimmed by 0 bases and J by 7 bases, leaving 7 bases between them. CDR1 is SGDLS, CDR2 YYNGEE, per germline. This chain's CDR3 is CASSVGLSEAFF. In nucleotides, the CDR3 is TGTGCCAGCAGCGTAGGATTGAGTGAAGCTTTCTTT.

V usage is TRBV10-2 and J usage is TRBJ2-7; D unresolved. V lost 7 bases and J lost 6, with 16 bases in between. Germline assignment: CDR1 WSHSY and CDR2 SAAADI. The length of the CDR3 is 13 residues. In DNA, the CDR3 is TGCGCCAGCACCCTCCACGGTCAATTCGAGCAGTACTTC. Protein sequence: CASTLHGQFEQYF.

This clonotype came up once. The chain uses TRBV9 and TRBJ1-3; TRBD1 might be the D (5 bases). Germline CDR1 reads SGDLS; CDR2 reads YYNGEE. The CDR3 has 15 residues. Trimming stripped 4 bases from V and 2 bases from J, with 13 bases between. The CDR3 DNA is TGTGCCAGCAGCACCCAGGCGGGGGCTGGAAACACCATATATTTT. Translation: CASSTQAGAGNTIYF.

This clonotype was seen only once. The CDR3 sequence is CSVVGHRVSGYEQYF. The CDR3 DNA sequence: TGCAGCGTTGTTGGTCATAGGGTCAGCGGTTACGAGCAGTACTTC. This sequence joins TRBV29-1 and TRBJ2-7; tentatively, D is TRBD2 (5 bases). The CDR3 totals 15 residues. CDR1 and CDR2 (germline): SQVTM, ANQGSEA. V lost 4 bases, J lost 4 bases, and 20 bases lay in between.

The gene calls are TRBV10-2 and TRBJ2-7; D is unresolved. The CDR3 is 11 amino acids. Germline V gene data show CDR1 as WSHSY and CDR2 as SAAADI. V lost 6 bases to trimming and J lost 4 bases, with 7 bases between them. This CDR3 reads CASSVVYEQYF. The CDR3 DNA is TGCGCCAGCAGCGTGGTTTACGAGCAGTACTTC.

This clonotype was counted only a few times. The chain recombines TRBV11-2 with TRBJ2-7, with D possibly being TRBD1 or TRBD2 (5 bases each). The CDR3 is made up of 19 amino acids. V lost 1 base, J lost 2 bases, and 24 bases lay in between. Germline V gene sequence: CDR1 SGHAT, CDR2 FQNNGV. The CDR3 reads CASSLVQGDSTTYPYEQYF. The CDR3 coding sequence is TGTGCCAGCAGCTTAGTCCAGGGAGACTCCACAACCTACCCCTACGAGCAGTACTTC.

This clonotype was counted a few times. The chain joins TRBV5-6 to TRBJ2-5, with D possibly TRBD1 on 6 matching bases. V dropped 0 bases and J dropped 4 bases, with 7 bases sitting between them. The length of the CDR3 is 13 residues. Germline loops: CDR1 SGHDT, CDR2 YYEEEE. The CDR3 is CASSLEGGETQYF. DNA of the CDR3: TGTGCCAGCAGCTTGGAAGGGGGAGAGACCCAGTACTTC.

The chain couples TRBV9 to TRBJ2-2; a possible D gene is TRBD1 (6 bases). Germline CDR1 reads SGDLS; CDR2 reads YYNGEE. Trimming removed 3 bases at V and 6 bases at J, with 18 bases between. CDR3 length: 16 amino acids. In nucleotides, the CDR3 is TGTGCCAGCAGCGCATCAGGGGTAGTAGTCGCCGGGGAGCTGTTTTTT. This codes for CASSASGVVVAGELFF.

The chain is built from TRBV4-2 and TRBJ2-7; weak D call: TRBD2 (5 bases). CDR3 length equals 15 residues. Trimming cost V 3 bases and J 2 bases, with 14 bases left between them. CDR1 and CDR2 (germline): LGHNA, YNFKEQ. The DNA of the CDR3 is TGTGCCAGCAGCCAGGAGGAAGCGGTAGCCTACGAGCAGTACTTC. This codes for CASSQEEAVAYEQYF.

The chain carries TRBV28 and TRBJ2-2; D uncertain. V was trimmed by 1 base and J by 5 bases, leaving 14 bases between them. The V gene's germline CDR1 is MDHEN and CDR2 SYDVKM. The CDR3 spans 16 residues. In DNA form, the CDR3 reads TGTGCCAGCAGTTTATTAGGTGCGGTCCAGACCGGGGAGCTGTTTTTT. Protein: CASSLLGAVQTGELFF.

This sequence joins TRBV20-1 and TRBJ2-7; D gene uncertain. The CDR3 consists of 12 residues. Germline V CDR1 and CDR2: DFQATT, SNEGSKA (reference sequence). V was cut by 0 bases and J by 1 base, with 4 bases left in between. The CDR3 DNA is TGCAGTGCTAGAGACGAGTCCTACGAGCAGTACTTC. Translated: CSARDESYEQYF.

J is TRBJ1-2 and V is TRBV7-6; D is possibly TRBD1 (5 bases). V lost 8 bases, J lost 5 bases, and 27 bases lay in between. Germline loops: CDR1 SGHVS, CDR2 FNYEAQ. This CDR3 region has 17 residues. The CDR3 reads CASSETLGQAYDYGYTF. The CDR3 DNA reads TGTGCCAGCTCCGAAACCCTGGGGCAGGCTTACGATTATGGCTACACCTTC.

The rearrangement links TRBV4-1 to TRBJ2-5; no reliable D call. Germline CDR1 and CDR2: MGHRA and YSYEKL. CDR3 size: 12 residues. Trimming removed 3 bases from V and 4 bases from J, with 6 bases in between. The CDR3 spells CASSHRRETQYF. The CDR3 DNA sequence: TGCGCCAGCAGCCACAGGAGAGAGACCCAGTACTTC.

The chain combines TRBV28 with TRBJ2-2, with TRBD1 identical over 9 bases. The V and J ends lost 3 bases and 6 bases, in that order; junction bases with no gene match: 5. CDR1 MDHEN and CDR2 SYDVKM come from the germline V gene. The CDR3 runs to 15 residues. CDR3 coding DNA: TGTGCCAGCAGTTTCTACAGGGGGCTCGCCGGGGAGCTGTTTTTT. Protein product: CASSFYRGLAGELFF. The full variable domain, in which reference TRBV28 and TRBJ2-2 provide the parts outside the CDR3, is DVKVTQSSRYLVKRTGEKVFLECVQDMDHENMFWYRQDPGLGLRLIYFSYDVKMKEKGDIPEGYSVSREKKERFSLILESASTNQTSMYLCASSFYRGLAGELFFGEGSRLTVL.

Details on this clonotype: The junction and the germline gene differ at one end; a read error may be behind it. V and J are TRBV6-5 and TRBJ2-7; 12 bases fit TRBD2. The CDR3 has 15 amino acids. Per germline, CDR1 MNHEY and CDR2 SVGAGI. Here the CDR3 DNA reads TGTGCCAGCAGTTACTCGACTAGCGGGAGCCTCCTCCCCAACTTC. Translating gives CASSYSTSGSLLPNF.

This clonotype was counted once. The chain is built from TRBV13 and TRBJ2-3; 7 nucleotides align to TRBD1. Germline CDR1 PRHDT, CDR2 FYEKMQ (reference sequence). CDR3 length: 14 amino acids. Trimming cost V 5 bases and J 6 bases; bases outside gene matches: 8. CDR3 region: CASSTRGGRDTQYF. The CDR3 DNA is TGTGCCAGCAGCACGCGAGGGGGCAGGGATACGCAGTATTTT.

This sequence joins TRBV9 and TRBJ2-1; 7 bases are shared with TRBD2. The CDR3 has 17 residues. The germline gives CDR1 SGDLS, CDR2 YYNGEE. V shed 4 bases and J 0 bases; nucleotides not matched to a gene: 10. The CDR3 nucleotides are TGTGCCAGCAGCAACCCTTCACTAGCGAGCTCCTACAATGAGCAGTTCTTC. It is translated as CASSNPSLASSYNEQFF.

This chain connects TRBV27 to TRBJ2-3; D not resolved. Trimming removed 2 bases from V and 0 bases from J, with 3 bases in between. This CDR3 contains 13 residues. Per germline, CDR1 MNHEY and CDR2 SMNVEV (reference sequence). CDR3 loop: CASSLPSTDTQYF. The DNA of the CDR3 is TGTGCCAGCAGTTTACCTAGCACAGATACGCAGTATTTT.

The chain is built from TRBV4-1 and TRBJ1-1; weak D call: TRBD1 (5 bases). The CDR3 has 16 residues. The V and J ends lost 0 bases and 3 bases respectively, with 14 bases between them. In germline, CDR1 is MGHRA, CDR2 YSYEKL. CDR3 region: CASSQDLGEGYTEAFF. The DNA of the CDR3 is TGCGCCAGCAGCCAAGACCTTGGGGAGGGGTACACTGAAGCTTTCTTT.

This rearrangement joins TRBV5-1 to TRBJ2-3; TRBD1 matches 8 bases. The CDR3 length is 14 residues. V lost 0 bases to trimming and J lost 5 bases; unmatched junction nucleotides: 2. Germline values: CDR1 SGHRS, CDR2 YFSETQ. CDR3 region: CASSLGQGQDTQYF. Written as DNA, the CDR3 is TGCGCCAGCAGCTTGGGACAGGGGCAAGATACGCAGTATTTT.

The gene calls are TRBV6-5 and TRBJ2-7; D unclear. Trimming pared 7 bases from V and 0 bases from J, leaving 16 bases between. The CDR3 loop spans 15 amino acids. Looked up from germline, CDR1 is MNHEY and CDR2 is SVGAGI. In DNA, the CDR3 is TGTGCCAGCACCCCTTCGCCAGCAAGCTCCTACGAGCAGTACTTC. Translating gives CASTPSPASSYEQYF.